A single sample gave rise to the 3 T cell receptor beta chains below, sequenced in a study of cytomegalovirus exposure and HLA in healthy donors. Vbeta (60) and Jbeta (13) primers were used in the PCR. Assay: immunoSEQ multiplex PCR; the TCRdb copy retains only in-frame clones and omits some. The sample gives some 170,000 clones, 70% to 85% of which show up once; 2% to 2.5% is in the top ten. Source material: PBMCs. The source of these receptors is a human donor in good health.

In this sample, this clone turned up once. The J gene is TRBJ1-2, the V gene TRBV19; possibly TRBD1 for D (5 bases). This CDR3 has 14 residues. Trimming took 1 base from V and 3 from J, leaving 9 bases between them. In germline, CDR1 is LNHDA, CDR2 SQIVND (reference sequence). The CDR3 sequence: CASSIVDTDYGYTF. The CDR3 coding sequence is TGTGCCAGTAGTATAGTGGACACCGACTATGGCTACACCTTC.

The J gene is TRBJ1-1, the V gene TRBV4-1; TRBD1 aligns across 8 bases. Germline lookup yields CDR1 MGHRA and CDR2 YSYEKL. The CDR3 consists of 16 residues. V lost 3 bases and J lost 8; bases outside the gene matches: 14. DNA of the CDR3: TGCGCCAGCAGCCAGGCCCTGACAGGGGTCACTACCGAAGCTTTCTTT. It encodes CASSQALTGVTTEAFF.

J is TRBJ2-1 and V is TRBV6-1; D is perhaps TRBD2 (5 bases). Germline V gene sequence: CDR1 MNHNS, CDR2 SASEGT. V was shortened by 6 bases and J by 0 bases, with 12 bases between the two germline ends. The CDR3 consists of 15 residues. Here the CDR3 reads CASREDGHSYNEQFF. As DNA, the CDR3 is TGTGCCAGCAGGGAGGACGGTCACTCCTACAATGAGCAGTTCTTC.